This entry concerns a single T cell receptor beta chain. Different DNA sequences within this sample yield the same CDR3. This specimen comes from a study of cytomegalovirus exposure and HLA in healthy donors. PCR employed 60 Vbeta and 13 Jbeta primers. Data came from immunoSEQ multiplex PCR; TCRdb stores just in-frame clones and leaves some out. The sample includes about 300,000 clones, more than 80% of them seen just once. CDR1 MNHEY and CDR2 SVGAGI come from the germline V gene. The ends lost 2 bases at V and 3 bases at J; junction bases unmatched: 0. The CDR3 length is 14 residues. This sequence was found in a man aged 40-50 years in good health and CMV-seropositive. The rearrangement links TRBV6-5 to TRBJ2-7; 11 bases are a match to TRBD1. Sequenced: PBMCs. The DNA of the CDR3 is TGTGCCAGCAGTTACGGGACAGGGGGCTACGAGCAGTACTTC. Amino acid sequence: CASSYGTGGYEQYF.